This TCR beta chain was identified in a study of Ad26.COV2.S vaccination and SARS-CoV-2 variants. Looking at the study overall: Once or twice, 56 days apart, Ad26.COV2.S was delivered intramuscularly. General study points: An underestimation of total T cell responses may have resulted from the TCR breadth and depth analyses. Measurement of non-spike TCR breadth gave similar results in vaccine and placebo recipients.

This clone occurred a few times. Its specificity is not known. Deletions cut 0 bases from V and 2 bases from J, with 12 bases between. The CDR3 is 15 amino acids. Germline V gene data show CDR1 as SGHNT and CDR2 as YYREEE (reference sequence). The treatment was: some 20 received Ad26.COV2.S at low or high dose, single or two shots; a few received placebo; per-sample allocation not given. The investigators took samples on day 63 after the first vaccine or placebo injection. Using immunoSEQ multiplex PCR, the repertoire was profiled, and TCRdb retains in-frame clones only, with some absent. The data show roughly 450,000 clones, roughly 90% seen once.

The material was peripheral blood, obtained in a trial of Ad26.COV2.S vaccine versus placebo. This receptor was obtained from a person aged 18-60 years who received the Ad26.COV2.S COVID-19 vaccine or a placebo. The chain employs TRBV5-4 and TRBJ2-7, with D tentatively TRBD1 (5 bases). CDR3 DNA sequence: TGTGCCAGCAGCTTGGGGGGTGGGGCAACCTACGAGCAGTACTTC. Its protein is CASSLGGGATYEQYF.